A single sample gave rise to the 23 T cell receptor beta chains below, sequenced in a study of blood T cell repertoires in COVID-19. Using immunoSEQ multiplex PCR, the repertoire was profiled, and TCRdb retains in-frame clones only, with some absent. The sample has about 180,000 clones, 80% seen once; the top ten hold approximately 14%. Sequencing input: PBMCs or T cells enriched from blood (not recorded which). Receptors were obtained from a man aged 60-69 years who had been exposed to COVID-19.

The chain has TRBV5-1 and TRBJ1-1; TRBD1 is a possible D gene (6 bases). Per the germline V gene, CDR1 is SGHRS and CDR2 is YFSETQ. Between the trimmed V and J ends, which lost 4 bases and 10 bases, there was a span of 17 bases. There are 13 residues in the CDR3. CDR3 coding DNA: TGCGCCAGCAGCCAACCGACAGGAAGTTTAGCTTTCTTT. Encoded protein: CASSQPTGSLAFF.

The genes are TRBV30 and TRBJ2-6; D is possibly TRBD2 (5 bases). The CDR3 covers 16 residues. Germline V gene lookup returns CDR1 GTSNPN and CDR2 SVGIG (reference sequence). The CDR3 nucleotides read TGTGCGTCGGGGTACGGTCGTCTCTCTGGGGCCAACGTCCTGACTTTC. Translated, it gives CASGYGRLSGANVLTF.

The genes are TRBV5-8 and TRBJ1-3, with TRBD1 as a possible D gene (6 bases). With 0 bases removed from V and 4 bases from J, the gap between germline ends came to 8 bases. This CDR3 is built from 14 residues. Germline CDR1 reads SGHTS; CDR2 reads YDEGEE. The CDR3 coding sequence is TGTGCCAGCAGCTTGGGGACAGCAGGAAACACCATATATTTT. The encoded protein is CASSLGTAGNTIYF.

This rearrangement joins TRBV2 to TRBJ2-1; possibly TRBD2 for D (6 bases). The germline V gene has CDR1 SNHLY and CDR2 FYNNEI. This CDR3 contains 13 residues. V was cut by 6 bases and J by 7 bases, with 13 bases left in between. The CDR3 DNA sequence: TGTGCCAGCAGGCAGAGTGGGGGGAATGAGCAGTTCTTC. Translation: CASRQSGGNEQFF.

The chain combines TRBV9 with TRBJ1-6; 9 nucleotides agree with TRBD1. With 2 bases clipped from V and 7 bases from J, the junction kept 4 bases outside the gene matches. The CDR3 runs 15 residues. Germline V gene lookup returns CDR1 SGDLS and CDR2 YYNGEE. CDR3 coding DNA: TGTGCCAGCAGCGTCCGGGACAGGGACAATTCACCCCTCCACTTT. Amino acids: CASSVRDRDNSPLHF. The entire variable domain, with the rest obtained from reference TRBV9 and TRBJ1-6, is as follows: DSGVTQTPKHLITATGQRVTLRCSPRSGDLSVYWYQQSLDQGLQFLIQYYNGEERAKGNILERFSAQQFPDLHSELNLSSLELGDSALYFCASSVRDRDNSPLHFGNGTRLTVT.

The chain has TRBV7-2 and TRBJ2-7, with TRBD1 as a possible D gene (5 bases). Deletions cut 6 bases from V and 3 bases from J, with 18 bases between. The CDR3 length is 15 residues. CDR1 SGHTA and CDR2 FQGNSA come from the germline V gene. This chain's CDR3 is CASSPAGKPIYEQYF. DNA of the CDR3: TGTGCCAGCAGTCCGGCAGGGAAACCAATCTACGAGCAGTACTTC.

The rearrangement uses TRBV7-8 and TRBJ1-5, with 7 bases aligning to TRBD1. Germline V gives CDR1 SGHVS, CDR2 FQNEAQ. The trim removed 3 bases at V and 4 bases at J, leaving 3 bases unmatched. CDR3 length: 14 amino acids. The CDR3 reads CASSFGTENQPQHF. CDR3 in DNA: TGTGCCAGCAGCTTCGGGACAGAAAATCAGCCCCAGCATTTT.

The V gene is TRBV19, the J gene TRBJ1-2, with no clear D. The CDR3 is made up of 14 amino acids. Trimming stripped 3 bases from V and 6 bases from J, with 14 bases between. Germline CDR1 LNHDA, CDR2 SQIVND (reference sequence). CDR3 sequence: CASSIVGSRDGYTF. The CDR3 DNA follows: TGTGCCAGTAGTATCGTAGGGAGTCGGGATGGCTACACCTTC.

The chain recombines TRBV14 with TRBJ2-3; TRBD1 aligns across 9 bases. Trimming removed 0 bases from V and 4 bases from J; junction bases left unmatched: 14. Germline CDR1 is SGHDN and CDR2 is FVKESK. This CDR3 is 19 amino acids long. Here the CDR3 DNA reads TGTGCCAGCAGCCAAGATATAGGACAGGGGCTGTTTACCGCAGATACGCAGTATTTT. Its protein is CASSQDIGQGLFTADTQYF.

The chain couples TRBV27 to TRBJ1-6; possible D gene TRBD1, 6 bases. The CDR3 runs 15 residues. Looked up from germline, CDR1 is MNHEY and CDR2 is SMNVEV (reference sequence). V shed 7 bases and J shed 7 bases, with 17 bases lying between them. CDR3 nucleotides: TGTGCCAGCACCCTGGGGGGGGCAGGCAATTCACCCCTCCACTTT. This gives the protein CASTLGGAGNSPLHF.

The CDR3 loop is CASSSLDRGAFF. In DNA form, the CDR3 reads TGTGCCAGCAGCTCCCTGGACAGGGGGGCTTTCTTT. The chain links TRBV7-9 to TRBJ1-1, with TRBD1 matching 10 bases. V lost 4 bases to trimming and J lost 11 bases; unmatched junction nucleotides: 4. This CDR3 has 12 amino acids. The germline gives CDR1 SEHNR, CDR2 FQNEAQ (reference sequence). Full variable domain (missing parts from reference TRBV7-9 and TRBJ1-1): DTGVSQNPRHKITKRGQNVTFRCDPISEHNRLYWYRQTLGQGPEFLTYFQNEAQLEKSRLLSDRFSAERPKGSFSTLEIQRTEQGDSAMYLCASSSLDRGAFFGQGTRLTVV.

This clone was counted a few times. The rearrangement joins TRBV24-1 to TRBJ2-7; TRBD1 agrees at 11 bases. Germline assignment: CDR1 KGHDR and CDR2 SFDVKD. The CDR3 is made up of 15 amino acids. V shed 3 bases and J 5 bases; nucleotides not matched to a gene: 5. The CDR3 DNA reads as TGTGCCACCAGTGATGCGGGACAGGGGGGCCACGAGCAGTACTTC. Its protein product is CATSDAGQGGHEQYF.

The rearrangement uses TRBV29-1 and TRBJ2-2; 15 nucleotides match TRBD2. V dropped 7 bases and J dropped 4; count of bases not matched to a gene: 7. CDR3 size: 16 residues. Germline lookup yields CDR1 SQVTM and CDR2 ANQGSEA. Here the CDR3 DNA reads TGCAGCGGTGGACCGGGACTAGCGGGAGGCACCGGGGAGCTGTTTTTT. Amino acid sequence: CSGGPGLAGGTGELFF.

The rearrangement joins TRBV10-2 to TRBJ1-1, with TRBD1 matching 9 bases. CDR1 WSHSY and CDR2 SAAADI come from the germline V gene. The CDR3 totals 14 residues. Losses at the gene ends were 6 bases for V and 1 base for J; bases not matched to a gene: 3. The CDR3 sequence is CASRPGQGNTEAFF. CDR3 nucleotide sequence: TGCGCCAGCAGGCCGGGACAGGGGAACACTGAAGCTTTCTTT.

This clone was detected a few times. The genes are TRBV4-1 and TRBJ2-7; D possibly corresponds to TRBD2 (5 bases). This CDR3 region has 14 residues. The V and J ends lost 4 bases and 4 bases respectively, with 14 bases between them. Looked up from germline, CDR1 is MGHRA and CDR2 is YSYEKL. The CDR3 sequence: CASSRLGSLYEQYF. CDR3 DNA: TGCGCCAGCAGCCGGTTAGGGAGTTTATACGAGCAGTACTTC.

In this sample, this clone turned up once. CDR3 amino acids: CASSVGASGTYEQYF. Here the CDR3 DNA reads TGTGCCAGCAGCGTAGGGGCTAGCGGGACCTACGAGCAGTACTTC. V and J are TRBV9 and TRBJ2-7, with 9 bases lining up with TRBD2. V shed 0 bases and J 2 bases; nucleotides not matched to a gene: 3. The CDR3 runs to 15 residues. Germline assignment: CDR1 SGDLS and CDR2 YYNGEE.

The chain uses TRBV25-1 and TRBJ2-1, with TRBD1 matching 12 bases. The CDR3 totals 15 residues. CDR1 MGHDK and CDR2 SYGVNS come from the germline V gene. V trimming: 3 bases; J trimming: 15 bases; junction bases outside the gene matches: 12. The CDR3 region is CASSDLRDRGRWLFF. The CDR3 DNA is TGTGCCAGCAGTGATCTGCGGGACAGGGGGCGATGGTTGTTCTTC.

The rearrangement uses TRBV14 and TRBJ2-1; TRBD2 aligns across 13 bases. The germline V gene encodes CDR1 SGHDN and CDR2 FVKESK. The CDR3 has 20 residues. The junction had 8 bases not matched to a gene; V was cut back by 0 bases and J by 0 bases. CDR3 residues: CASSQDRGGLAGFSYNEQFF. The CDR3 nucleotides read TGTGCCAGCAGCCAAGACCGGGGGGGACTAGCGGGATTCTCCTACAATGAGCAGTTCTTC.

The J gene is TRBJ2-1, the V gene TRBV29-1; 7 bases are a match to TRBD1. J gave up 1 base and V 4 bases, and 4 bases lay outside the gene matches. CDR3 length: 14 amino acids. CDR1 is SQVTM, CDR2 ANQGSEA, per germline. CDR3 sequence reads: CSVADRASYNEQFF. The CDR3 DNA is TGCAGCGTTGCTGACAGGGCGTCCTACAATGAGCAGTTCTTC.

J is TRBJ2-6 and V is TRBV19; D call uncertain. The CDR3 is 17 amino acids. Per germline, CDR1 LNHDA and CDR2 SQIVND (reference sequence). V was pared by 3 bases and J by 0 bases, with 12 bases between. CDR3 sequence: CASSMGQTRSGANVLTF. The CDR3 region has the DNA TGTGCCAGTAGTATGGGTCAGACACGCTCTGGGGCCAACGTCCTGACTTTC.

The CDR3 DNA reads as TGTGCCAGCAGCTTGGAGGGGCCTATCTATGGCTACACCTTC. Encoded protein: CASSLEGPIYGYTF. V usage is TRBV5-4 and J usage is TRBJ1-2; the D gene is possibly TRBD1 (5 bases). Germline V gene lookup returns CDR1 SGHNT and CDR2 YYREEE (reference sequence). This CDR3 region has 14 residues. V was pared by 0 bases and J by 4 bases, with 10 bases between.

Note on this clone: The germline gene is not matched at one end of the junction; a read error may be the cause. V gene TRBV6-6 combines with J gene TRBJ2-2; TRBD1 matches at 7 bases. The germline CDR1 and CDR2 sequences are MNHNY and SVGAGI (reference sequence). The CDR3 spans 13 residues. The DNA of the CDR3 is TGTGCAAGCACGACAGGGAAAACCGGGGAGCTGTTTTTT. It encodes CASTTGKTGELFF.

This clone has only one observation. The V and J genes are TRBV28 and TRBJ1-2; D is possibly TRBD1 (6 bases). V was cut by 3 bases and J by 5 bases, with 16 bases left in between. There are 15 residues in the CDR3. The germline V gene has CDR1 MDHEN and CDR2 SYDVKM. CDR3 sequence reads: CASSFAGESWYGYTF. CDR3 nucleotide sequence: TGTGCCAGCAGTTTTGCAGGGGAAAGTTGGTATGGCTACACCTTC.